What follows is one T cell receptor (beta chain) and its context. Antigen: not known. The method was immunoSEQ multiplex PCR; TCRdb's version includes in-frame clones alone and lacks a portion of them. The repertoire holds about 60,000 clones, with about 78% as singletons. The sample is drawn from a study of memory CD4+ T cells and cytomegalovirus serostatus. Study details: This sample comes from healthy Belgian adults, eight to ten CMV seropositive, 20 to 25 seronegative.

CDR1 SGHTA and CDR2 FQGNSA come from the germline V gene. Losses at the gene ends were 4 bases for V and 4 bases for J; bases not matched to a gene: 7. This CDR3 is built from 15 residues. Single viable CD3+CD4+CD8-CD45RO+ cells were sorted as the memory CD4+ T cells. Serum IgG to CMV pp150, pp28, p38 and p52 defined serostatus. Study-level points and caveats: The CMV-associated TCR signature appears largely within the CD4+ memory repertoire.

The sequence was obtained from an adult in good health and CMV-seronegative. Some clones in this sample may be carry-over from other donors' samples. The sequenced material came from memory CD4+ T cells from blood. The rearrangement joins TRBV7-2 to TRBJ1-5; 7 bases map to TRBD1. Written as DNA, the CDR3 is TGTGCCAGCAGCTCGAAGGGGACAGATAATCAGCCCCAGCATTTT. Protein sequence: CASSSKGTDNQPQHF. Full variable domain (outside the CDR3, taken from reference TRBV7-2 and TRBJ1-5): GAGVSQSPSNKVTEKGKDVELRCDPISGHTALYWYRQSLGQGLEFLIYFQGNSAPDKSGLPSDRFSAERTGGSVSTLTIQRTQQEDSAVYLCASSSKGTDNQPQHFGDGTRLSIL.